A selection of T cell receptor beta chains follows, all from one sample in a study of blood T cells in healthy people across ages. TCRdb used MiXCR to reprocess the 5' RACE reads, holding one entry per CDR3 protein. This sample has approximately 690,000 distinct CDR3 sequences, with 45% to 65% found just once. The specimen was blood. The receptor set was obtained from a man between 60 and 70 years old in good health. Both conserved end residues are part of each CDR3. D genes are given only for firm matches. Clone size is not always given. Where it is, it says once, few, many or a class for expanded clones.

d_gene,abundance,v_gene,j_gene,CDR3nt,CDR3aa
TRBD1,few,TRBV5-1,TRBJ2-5,TGCGCCAGCAGCTTTTCCAGGGGGCGAGAGACCCAGTACTTC,CASSFSRGRETQYF
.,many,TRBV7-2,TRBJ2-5,TGTGCCAGCAGCTTAGCAAGAGTTTTGTACTTC,CASSLARVLYF
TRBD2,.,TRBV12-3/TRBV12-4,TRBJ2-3,TGCGCCAGCAGCTCGGGGGGGCGATCAGATACGCAGTATTTT,CASSSGGRSDTQYF
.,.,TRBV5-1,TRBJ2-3,TGCGCCAGCAGCTTCACAGGGCAGACAGATACGCAGTATTTT,CASSFTGQTDTQYF
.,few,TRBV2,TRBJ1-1,TGTGCCAGCAGCCTTACCGGGGAAACTGAAGCTTTCTTT,CASSLTGETEAFF
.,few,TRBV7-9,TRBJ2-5,TGTGCCAGCAGCTTAGCGGGGAGGGGGGCCCCTGTCTACAATGAGCAGTACTTC,CASSLAGRGAPVYNEQYF
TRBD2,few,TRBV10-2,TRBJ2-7,TGCGCCAGCAGTGATAAAGCGGGGGCCGGGTACGAGCAGTACTTC,CASSDKAGAGYEQYF
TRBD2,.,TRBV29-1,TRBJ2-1,TGCAGCGTAAAGACTAGCTCCCATGAGCAGTTCTTC,CSVKTSSHEQFF
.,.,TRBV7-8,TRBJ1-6,TGTGCCAGCAGCTTGACAGGACGGGCGGCGGGTAATTCACCCCTCCACTTT,CASSLTGRAAGNSPLHF
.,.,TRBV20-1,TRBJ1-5,TGCAGTGCTAGAGATCGGGACGTCAATCAGCCCCAGCATTTT,CSARDRDVNQPQHF
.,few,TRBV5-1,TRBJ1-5,TGCGCCAGCAGCTGGACGCCAGGCAGCAATCAGCCCCAGCATTTT,CASSWTPGSNQPQHF
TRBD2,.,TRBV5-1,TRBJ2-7,TGCGCCAGCAGCTTGGACCGGGACTACTACGAGCAGTACTTC,CASSLDRDYYEQYF
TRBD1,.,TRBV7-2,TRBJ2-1,TGTGCCAGCAGCTCCCGGACAGGGTCCCCCCATGAGCAGTTCTTC,CASSSRTGSPHEQFF
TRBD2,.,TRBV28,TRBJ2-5,TGTGCCAGCGCGACTAGCGGGGAGGAGACCCAGTACTTC,CASATSGEETQYF
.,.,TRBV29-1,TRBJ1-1,TGCAGCGTGACTTCTGCACGGGGCGCTGAAGCTTTCTTT,CSVTSARGAEAFF
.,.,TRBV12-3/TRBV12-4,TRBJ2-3,TGTGCCAGCAGAACAGCCAGCACAGATACGCAGTATTTT,CASRTASTDTQYF
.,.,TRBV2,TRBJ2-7,TGTGCCAGCGTAGGGGAACAGCGCTACAATGAGCAGTACTTC,CASVGEQRYNEQYF
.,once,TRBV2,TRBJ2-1,TGTGCCAGCAGTCTGGACGCTTTAGGACACAATGAGCAGTTCTTC,CASSLDALGHNEQFF
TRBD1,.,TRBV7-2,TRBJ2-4,TGCGCCAGCAGCTTAGTCTGGACAGGGAAGAGCATTCAGTACTTC,CASSLVWTGKSIQYF
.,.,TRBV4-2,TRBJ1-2,TGTGCCAGCAGCCAAGAATTAAATGCGCCTTATGGCTACACCTTC,CASSQELNAPYGYTF
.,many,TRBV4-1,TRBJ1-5,TGCGCCAGCAGCCAAGCCAGGGTGAACCAGCCCCAGCATTTT,CASSQARVNQPQHF
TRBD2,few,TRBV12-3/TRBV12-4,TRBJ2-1,TGTGCCAGCAGCCCTAGCGGGGTGGGCAATGAGCAGTTCTTC,CASSPSGVGNEQFF
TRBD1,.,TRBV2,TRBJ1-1,TGTGCCAGCAGTGATGGGGCAGGGGGACGGACTGAAGCTTTCTTT,CASSDGAGGRTEAFF
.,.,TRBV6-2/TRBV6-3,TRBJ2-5,TGTGCCAGCAGTTACCCACACGAATATCACGGGGCCCAGTACTTC,CASSYPHEYHGAQYF
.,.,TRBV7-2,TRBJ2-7,TGTGCCAGCAGCCCTCAGGGGACGGTCTCCTACGAGCAGTACTTC,CASSPQGTVSYEQYF
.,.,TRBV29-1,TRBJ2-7,TGCAGCGTTGAAGCTGGGGGTGGCGGGTACGAGCAGTACTTC,CSVEAGGGGYEQYF
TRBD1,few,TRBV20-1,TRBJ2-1,TGCAGTGCTCCTCGGACAGGGGACAGCTCCTACAATGAGCAGTTCTTC,CSAPRTGDSSYNEQFF
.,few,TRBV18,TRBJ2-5,TGTGCCAGCTCACGCTCAGGAGAAGAGACCCAGTACTTC,CASSRSGEETQYF
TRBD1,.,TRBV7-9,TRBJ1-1,TGTGCCAGCAGACATCTGAGACAGGGGGGCACTGAAGCTTTCTTT,CASRHLRQGGTEAFF
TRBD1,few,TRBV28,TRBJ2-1,TGTGCCAGCGGTAAAATGACAGGGGGCTACTACAATGAGCAGTTCTTC,CASGKMTGGYYNEQFF
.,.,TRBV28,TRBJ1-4,TGTGCCAGCACCTGGGGGGGAAATGAAAAACTGTTTTTT,CASTWGGNEKLFF
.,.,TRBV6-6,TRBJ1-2,TGTGCCAGCAGTTCCCCTGGCCGATATGGCTACACCTTC,CASSSPGRYGYTF
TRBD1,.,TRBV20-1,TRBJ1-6,TGCAGTGCTAGAGTGAGACAGGGGGCTGGTTCACCCCTCCACTTT,CSARVRQGAGSPLHF
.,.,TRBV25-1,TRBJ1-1,TGTGCCAGCAGTCGGGAGGGATACACTGAAGCTTTCTTT,CASSREGYTEAFF
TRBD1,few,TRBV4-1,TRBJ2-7,TGCGCCAGCAGCCAAGTGGGGGACAGGCTTGGCGAGCAGTACTTC,CASSQVGDRLGEQYF
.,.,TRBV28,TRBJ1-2,TGTGCCAGCAGTTTATCGTTCTATGGCTACACCTTC,CASSLSFYGYTF
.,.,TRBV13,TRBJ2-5,TGTGCCAGCAGTAGGAACCAATTCGGGGAGACCCAGTACTTC,CASSRNQFGETQYF
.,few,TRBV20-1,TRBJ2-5,TGCAGTGCTAGAACCGTAGGGGAGACCCAGTACTTC,CSARTVGETQYF
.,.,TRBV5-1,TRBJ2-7,TGCGCCAGCAGCTTGGGGGGGGACAGCTCCTACGAGCAGTACTTC,CASSLGGDSSYEQYF
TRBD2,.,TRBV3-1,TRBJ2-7,TGTGCCGGCAGCCAAGGGAGGGCTCCTACCTACGAGCAGTACTTC,CAGSQGRAPTYEQYF